This paragraph reports one T cell receptor beta chain. What it binds is not known. The data originate from a study of lymphopenia after photon versus proton radiotherapy. Study observations and caveats: Post-nadir diversity loss with photons came from oligoclonal expansion, particularly CD8+ Temra cells. Photon-treated patients lost naive T cells and TCR diversity; proton-treated stayed stable.

V dropped 6 bases and J dropped 4 bases, with 18 bases sitting between them. Germline values: CDR1 MDHEN, CDR2 SYDVKM. The CDR3 sequence is 15 residues long. The method was immunoSEQ multiplex PCR; TCRdb's version includes in-frame clones alone and lacks a portion of them. The repertoire has 50,000 to 60,000 clones, more than 85% of them found once; the top ten carry over 15%. The chain is built from TRBV28 and TRBJ1-2, with D perhaps matching TRBD1 (5 bases). This sample comprised peripheral blood, obtained from a patient treated with photon-based radiotherapy. This TCR was recovered from a woman aged 35 to 49 with cholangiocarcinoma. The CDR3 spells CASSPPGGSSYGYTF. CDR3 bases: TGTGCCAGCAGCCCCCCCGGGGGGAGTAGCTATGGCTACACCTTC.